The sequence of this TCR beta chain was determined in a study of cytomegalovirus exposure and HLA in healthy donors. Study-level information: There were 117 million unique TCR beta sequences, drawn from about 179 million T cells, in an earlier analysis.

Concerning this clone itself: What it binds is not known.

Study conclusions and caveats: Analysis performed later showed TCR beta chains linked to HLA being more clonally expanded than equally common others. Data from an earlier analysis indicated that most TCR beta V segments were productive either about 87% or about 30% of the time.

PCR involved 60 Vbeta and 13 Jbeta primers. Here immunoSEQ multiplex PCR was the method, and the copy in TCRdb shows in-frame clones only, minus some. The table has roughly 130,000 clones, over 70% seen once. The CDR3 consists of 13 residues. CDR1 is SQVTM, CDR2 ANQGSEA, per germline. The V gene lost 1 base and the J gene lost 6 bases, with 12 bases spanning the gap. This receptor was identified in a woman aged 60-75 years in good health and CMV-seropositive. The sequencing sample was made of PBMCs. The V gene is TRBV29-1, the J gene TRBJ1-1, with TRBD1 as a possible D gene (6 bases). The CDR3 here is CSVEAPGESEAFF. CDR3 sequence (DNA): TGCAGCGTTGAAGCGCCAGGGGAATCTGAAGCTTTCTTT.